Described below is a single T cell receptor (beta chain) sequence and its context. What it binds is unknown. The PCR was carried out with 60 Vbeta primers and 13 Jbeta primers. TCRdb's copy holds only in-frame clones and misses some; the assay was immunoSEQ multiplex PCR. The data show about 120,000 clones, roughly 80% seen once. The data derive from a study of cytomegalovirus exposure and HLA in healthy donors. General observations from the study: Immune exposure information available was restricted to CMV serostatus.

The clonotype originates from a woman aged 18-29 years in good health and CMV-seronegative. Sequencing used PBMCs.

CDR3 DNA: TGCGCCAGCAGCCAAGGGACAGGGGATCAGCCCCAGCATTTT. This encodes CASSQGTGDQPQHF. The chain combines TRBV4-1 with TRBJ1-5; 9 nucleotides align to TRBD1. Germline V lookup: CDR1 MGHRA, CDR2 YSYEKL. The CDR3 has 14 residues. Trimming cost V 1 base and J 5 bases; bases outside gene matches: 0.